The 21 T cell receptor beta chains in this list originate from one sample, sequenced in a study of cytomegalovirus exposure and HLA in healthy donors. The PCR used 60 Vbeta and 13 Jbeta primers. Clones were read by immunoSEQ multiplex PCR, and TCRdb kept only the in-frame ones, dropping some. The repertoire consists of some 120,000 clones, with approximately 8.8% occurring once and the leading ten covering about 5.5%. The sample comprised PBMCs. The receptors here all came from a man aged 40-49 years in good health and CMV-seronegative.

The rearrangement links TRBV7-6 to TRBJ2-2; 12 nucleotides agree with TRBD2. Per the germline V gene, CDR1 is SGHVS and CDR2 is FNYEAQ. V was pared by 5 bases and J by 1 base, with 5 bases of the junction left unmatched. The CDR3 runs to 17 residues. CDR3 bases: TGTGCCAGCAGCGAACCGACTAGCGGGGGGAACACCGGGGAGCTGTTTTTT. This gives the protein CASSEPTSGGNTGELFF.

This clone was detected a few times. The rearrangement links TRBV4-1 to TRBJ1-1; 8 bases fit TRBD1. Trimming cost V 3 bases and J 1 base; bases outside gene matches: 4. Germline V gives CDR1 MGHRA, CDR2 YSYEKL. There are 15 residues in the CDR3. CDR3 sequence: CASSQYRGKNTEAFF. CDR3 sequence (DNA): TGCGCCAGCAGCCAGTACAGGGGGAAGAACACTGAAGCTTTCTTT.

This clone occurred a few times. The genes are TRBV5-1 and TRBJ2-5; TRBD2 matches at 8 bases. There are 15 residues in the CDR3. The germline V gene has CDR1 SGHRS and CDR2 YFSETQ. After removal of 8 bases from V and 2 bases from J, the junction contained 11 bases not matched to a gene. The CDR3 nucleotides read TGCGCCAGTACTACCAGCGGGGGTTCGCAAGAGACCCAGTACTTC. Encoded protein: CASTTSGGSQETQYF.

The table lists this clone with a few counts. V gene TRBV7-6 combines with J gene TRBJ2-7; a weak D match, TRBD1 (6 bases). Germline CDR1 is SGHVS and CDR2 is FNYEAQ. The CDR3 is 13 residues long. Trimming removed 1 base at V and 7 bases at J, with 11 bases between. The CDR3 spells CASSLDRVREQYF. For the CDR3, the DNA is TGTGCCAGCAGCTTAGACAGGGTCAGGGAGCAGTACTTC.

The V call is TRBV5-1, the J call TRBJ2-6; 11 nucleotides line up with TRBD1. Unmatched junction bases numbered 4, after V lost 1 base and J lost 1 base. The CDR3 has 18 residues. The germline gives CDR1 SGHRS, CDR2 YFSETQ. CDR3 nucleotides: TGCGCCAGCAGCTTGCGGACAGGGGGCATATCTGGGGCCAACGTCCTGACTTTC. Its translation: CASSLRTGGISGANVLTF.

The CDR3: CASSISSYNEQFF. CDR3 nucleotides: TGTGCCAGTAGTATCAGCTCCTACAATGAGCAGTTCTTC. This rearrangement joins TRBV19 to TRBJ2-1, with no clear D. The CDR3 is made up of 13 amino acids. The germline V gene encodes CDR1 LNHDA and CDR2 SQIVND (reference sequence). V was clipped by 3 bases and J by 0 bases, with 3 bases between them.

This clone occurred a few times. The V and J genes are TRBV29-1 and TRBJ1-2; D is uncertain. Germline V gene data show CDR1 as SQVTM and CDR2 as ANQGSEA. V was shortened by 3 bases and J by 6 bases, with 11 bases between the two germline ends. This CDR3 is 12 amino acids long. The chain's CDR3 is CSVDGRGDGYTF. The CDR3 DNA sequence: TGCAGCGTTGACGGGAGAGGTGATGGCTACACCTTC.

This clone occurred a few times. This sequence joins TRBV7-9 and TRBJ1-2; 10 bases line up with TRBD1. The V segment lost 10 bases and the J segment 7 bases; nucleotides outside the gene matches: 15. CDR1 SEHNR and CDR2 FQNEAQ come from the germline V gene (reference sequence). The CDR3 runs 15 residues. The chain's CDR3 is CATEGQGVIWGGYTF. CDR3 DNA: TGTGCCACCGAAGGACAGGGGGTCATATGGGGTGGCTACACCTTC.

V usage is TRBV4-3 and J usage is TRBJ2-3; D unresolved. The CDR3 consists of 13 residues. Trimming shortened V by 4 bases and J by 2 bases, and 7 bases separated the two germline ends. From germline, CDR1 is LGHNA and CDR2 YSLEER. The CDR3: CASSLSYTDTQYF. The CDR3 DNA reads TGCGCCAGCAGCCTCTCTTACACAGATACGCAGTATTTT.

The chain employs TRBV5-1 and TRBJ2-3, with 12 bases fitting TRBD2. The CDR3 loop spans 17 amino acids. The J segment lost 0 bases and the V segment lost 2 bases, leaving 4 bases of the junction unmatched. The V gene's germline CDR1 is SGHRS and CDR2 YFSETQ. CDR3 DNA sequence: TGCGCCAGCAGCTTATGGACTAGCGGGATAAGCACAGATACGCAGTATTTT. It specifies CASSLWTSGISTDTQYF.

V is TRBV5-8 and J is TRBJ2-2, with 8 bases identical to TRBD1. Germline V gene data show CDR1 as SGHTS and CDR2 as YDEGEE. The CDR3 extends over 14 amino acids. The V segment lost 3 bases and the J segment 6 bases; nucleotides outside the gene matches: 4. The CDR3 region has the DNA TGTGCCAGCAGCTGGCAGGGGGCGGCCGGGGAGCTGTTTTTT. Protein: CASSWQGAAGELFF.

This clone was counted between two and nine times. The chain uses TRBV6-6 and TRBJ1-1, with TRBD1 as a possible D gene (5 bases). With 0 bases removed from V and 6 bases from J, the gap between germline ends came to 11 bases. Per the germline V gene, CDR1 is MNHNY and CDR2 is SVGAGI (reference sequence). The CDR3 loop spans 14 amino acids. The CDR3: CASSYSRAPAEAFF. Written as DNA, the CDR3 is TGTGCCAGCAGTTACTCCAGGGCCCCAGCTGAAGCTTTCTTT.

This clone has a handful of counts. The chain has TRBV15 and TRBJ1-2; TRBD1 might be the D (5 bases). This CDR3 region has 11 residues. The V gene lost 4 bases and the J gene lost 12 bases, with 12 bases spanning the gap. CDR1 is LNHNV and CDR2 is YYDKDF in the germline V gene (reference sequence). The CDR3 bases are TGTGCCACCAGCAAGGGCTTGGGGCACACCTTC. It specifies CATSKGLGHTF.

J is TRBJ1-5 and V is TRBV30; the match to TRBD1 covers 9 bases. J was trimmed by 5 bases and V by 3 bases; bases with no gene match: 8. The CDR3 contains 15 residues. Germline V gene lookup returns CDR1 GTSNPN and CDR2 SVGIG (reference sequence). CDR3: CAWSGQGTWYQPQHF. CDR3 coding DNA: TGTGCCTGGAGCGGACAGGGGACGTGGTATCAGCCCCAGCATTTT.

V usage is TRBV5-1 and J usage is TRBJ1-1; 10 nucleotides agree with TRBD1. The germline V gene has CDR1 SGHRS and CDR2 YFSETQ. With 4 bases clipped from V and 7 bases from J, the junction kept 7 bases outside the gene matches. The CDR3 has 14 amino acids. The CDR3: CASSRDRGGIEAFF. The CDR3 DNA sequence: TGCGCCAGCAGCCGGGACAGGGGAGGAATTGAAGCTTTCTTT.

The CDR3 loop is CASSLGTSGGGTDTQYF. CDR3 sequence (DNA): TGCGCCAGCAGCCTGGGGACTAGCGGGGGAGGCACAGATACGCAGTATTTT. The chain carries TRBV5-1 and TRBJ2-3; 14 nucleotides match TRBD2. J lost 1 base, V lost 4 bases, and 5 bases had no gene match. Per the germline V gene, CDR1 is SGHRS and CDR2 is YFSETQ. The CDR3 sequence is 17 residues long.

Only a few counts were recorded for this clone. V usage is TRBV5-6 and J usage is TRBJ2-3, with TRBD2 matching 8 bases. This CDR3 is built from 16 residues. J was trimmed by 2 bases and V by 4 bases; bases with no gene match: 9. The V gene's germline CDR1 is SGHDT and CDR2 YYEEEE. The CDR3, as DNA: TGTGCCAGCAGCCCTGGGATGCGGGGGGACACAGATACGCAGTATTTT. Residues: CASSPGMRGDTDTQYF.

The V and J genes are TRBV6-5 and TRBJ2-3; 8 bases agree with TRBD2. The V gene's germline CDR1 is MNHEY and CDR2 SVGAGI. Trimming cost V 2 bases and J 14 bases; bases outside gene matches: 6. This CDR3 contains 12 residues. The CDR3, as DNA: TGTGCCAGCAGTTACGGAGCGGGGGCCGCGTATTTT. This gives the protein CASSYGAGAAYF.

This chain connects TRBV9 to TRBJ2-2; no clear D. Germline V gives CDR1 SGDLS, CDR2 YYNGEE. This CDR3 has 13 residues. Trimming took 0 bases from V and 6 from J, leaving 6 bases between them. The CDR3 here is CASSVAVAGELFF. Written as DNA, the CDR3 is TGTGCCAGCAGCGTAGCGGTGGCCGGGGAGCTGTTTTTT.

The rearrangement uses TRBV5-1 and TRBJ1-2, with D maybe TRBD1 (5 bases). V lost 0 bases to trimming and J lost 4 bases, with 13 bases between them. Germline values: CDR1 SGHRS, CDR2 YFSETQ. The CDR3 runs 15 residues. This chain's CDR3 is CASSLEVAGIYGYTF. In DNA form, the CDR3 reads TGCGCCAGCAGCTTGGAGGTGGCAGGGATCTATGGCTACACCTTC.

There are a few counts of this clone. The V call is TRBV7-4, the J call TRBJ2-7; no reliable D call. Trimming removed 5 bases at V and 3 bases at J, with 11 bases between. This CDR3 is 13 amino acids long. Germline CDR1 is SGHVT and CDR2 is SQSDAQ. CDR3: CASSPSEDYEQYF. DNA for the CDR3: TGTGCCAGCAGCCCCAGCGAGGACTACGAGCAGTACTTC.